The clone carrying this T cell receptor beta chain occurred a few times. Its antigen remains unidentified. This CDR3 contains 11 residues. Germline CDR1 is MGHRA and CDR2 is YSYEKL. V lost 5 bases, J lost 7 bases, and 8 bases lay in between. Both TRBC1 and TRBC2 were covered by a beta constant-region primer of two equimolar oligonucleotides. Nested alpha and beta constant-region primers with the SP2 primer drove four PCR rounds on ligated cDNA. From the UMI-ligation and nested PCR reads, TCRdb called clonotypes with MiXCR, one entry per CDR3 protein. The data contain around 31,000 distinct CDR3 sequences, about 10% of them singletons. This sample is drawn from a study of naive and memory T cell subsets. Points from the study as a whole: Gini index rose across naive, CM, EM and EMRA in CD4 and CD8. In naive cells, over 90% of TCR sequences were seen only once.

The V and J genes are TRBV4-1 and TRBJ1-2; no firm D call. The clonotype was recovered from a human donor in good health. Sequencing was performed on effector memory CD4+ T cells from blood. The sample's subset: effector memory, CD45RA- CD27-. CDR3 protein: CASSSVGGYTF. CDR3 in DNA: TGCGCCAGCAGCTCCGTGGGTGGCTACACCTTC.